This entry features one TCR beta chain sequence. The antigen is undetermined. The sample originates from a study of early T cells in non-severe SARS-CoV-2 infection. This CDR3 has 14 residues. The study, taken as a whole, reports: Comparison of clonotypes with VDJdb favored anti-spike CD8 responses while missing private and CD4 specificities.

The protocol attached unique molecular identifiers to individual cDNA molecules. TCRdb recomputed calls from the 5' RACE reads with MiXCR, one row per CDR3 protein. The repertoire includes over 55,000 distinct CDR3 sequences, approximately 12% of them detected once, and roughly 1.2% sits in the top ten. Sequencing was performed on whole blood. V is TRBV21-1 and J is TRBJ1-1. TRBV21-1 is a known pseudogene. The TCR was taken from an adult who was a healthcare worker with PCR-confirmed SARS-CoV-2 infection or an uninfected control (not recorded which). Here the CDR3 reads CASSKGGEDTEAFF. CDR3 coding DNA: TGTGCCAGCAGCAAAGGGGGAGAGGACACTGAAGCTTTCTTT.